This T cell receptor beta chain was observed in a study of OX40 agonist ivuxolimab in advanced cancers. In the study overall: Age averaged 60 years (range 23 to 79), and roughly 82% were male. Checkpoint inhibitors had been given previously to around 38% of patients.

Generated by immunoSEQ multiplex PCR, the TCRdb table keeps only in-frame clones and is missing some. In the table there are about 28,000 clones, almost 80% of which are singletons. This clone was picked up a small number of times. What it recognizes is unknown. This CDR3 spans 15 amino acids. The V gene end was trimmed by 2 bases and the J gene end by 4 bases; junction bases not matched to a gene: 1. Germline V CDR1 and CDR2: LGHNA, YSLEER. Study-wide points: Compared with CD4+, CD8+ T cells on average had more expanded clones.

This specimen consisted of CD4+ or CD8+ T cells sorted from blood, obtained in a trial of the OX40 agonist ivuxolimab. The TCR comes from an adult with an advanced solid tumor such as melanoma, head and neck, liver or kidney cancer. The V gene is TRBV4-3, the J gene TRBJ2-3, with 12 bases matching TRBD2. CDR3 DNA sequence: TGCGCCAGCAGCCAAACTAGCGGGGGGCCAGATACGCAGTATTTT. This sequence encodes CASSQTSGGPDTQYF.